Described below is a single TCR beta chain sequence and its context. The antigen remains undetermined. Amplification of TCR beta CDR3 regions used RNA as the template. With the HTBI primer set, the TCR CDR3 went through a first round of RT-PCR. One entry per CDR3 protein, called by TCRdb with MiXCR from the multiplex PCR reads. The sample records 200,000 to 250,000 distinct CDR3 sequences, approximately 25% being singletons. The data stem from a study of T cells in Graves' hyperthyroidism and ophthalmopathy. The CDR3 has 13 amino acids. The ends were cut back, 2 bases at V and 5 bases at J, with 9 bases in the middle. Germline V CDR1 and CDR2: SGHAT, FQDESV (reference sequence). Study observations and caveats: Prediction of ophthalmopathy progression came a median 6.5 months pre-onset.

Used for diagnoses were clinical symptoms, serum thyroxine and TRAb, thyroid ultrasound and orbital computed tomography. V usage is TRBV11-1 and J usage is TRBJ2-5; no definite D call. The clonotype comes from a woman aged 40-49 years with Graves' ophthalmopathy. Sequencing was carried out using blood. The CDR3 DNA sequence: TGTGCCAGCAGCTTAAAGTTTTGGGAGACCCAGTACTTC. Protein sequence: CASSLKFWETQYF.